A single sample gave rise to the 10 T cell receptor beta chains below, sequenced in a study of blood T cell repertoires in COVID-19 (dated by TCRdb to 2019 to 2021). Preparation of the library involved the immunoSEQ multiplex PCR assay. TCRdb re-hosts the immuneACCESS table, in-frame sequences only. Its copies lack some clones; in the studies checked, an unresolved V gene accounts for under half of them, and the cause for the rest is not known. This sample is represented by about 62,000 clones; approximately 86% of them were singletons. The ten largest clonotypes hold under 1.3% of the sample. Sequenced input: peripheral blood. These receptors came from a man in his 70s with acute or convalescent COVID-19.

V usage is TRBV4-1 and J usage is TRBJ1-5; 8 nucleotides agree with TRBD1. CDR3 length: 17 amino acids. Germline assignment: CDR1 MGHRA and CDR2 YSYEKL. Trimming cost V 2 bases and J 2 bases; bases outside gene matches: 8. The CDR3 is CASSQITGGSGNQPQHF. CDR3 nucleotide sequence: TGCGCCAGCAGCCAAATAACAGGGGGATCGGGCAATCAGCCCCAGCATTTT.

The chain has TRBV5-5 and TRBJ1-1; D unresolved. Trimming pared 2 bases from V and 5 bases from J, leaving 13 bases between. Germline V gene data show CDR1 as SGHKS and CDR2 as YYEKEE (reference sequence). This CDR3 has 14 amino acids. CDR3: CASSFGGEGTEAFF. The DNA for the CDR3 is TGTGCCAGCAGCTTCGGTGGGGAGGGTACTGAAGCTTTCTTT. Full variable domain (outside the CDR3, taken from reference TRBV5-5 and TRBJ1-1): DAGVTQSPTHLIKTRGQQVTLRCSPISGHKSVSWYQQVLGQGPQFIFQYYEKEERGRGNFPDRFSARQFPNYSSELNVNALLLGDSALYLCASSFGGEGTEAFFGQGTRLTVV.

This clone is a singleton in its sample. The chain is built from TRBV12-3 or TRBV12-4 and TRBJ2-7; 9 bases fit TRBD1. Trimming removed 5 bases from V and 3 bases from J; junction bases left unmatched: 2. The CDR3 spans 13 residues. CDR3: CASSADRGYEQYF. CDR3 in DNA: TGTGCCAGCAGTGCGGACAGGGGCTACGAGCAGTACTTC.

The chain's CDR3 is CASSVAGGGNTIYF. CDR3 DNA sequence: TGTGCCAGCAGCGTAGCTGGGGGCGGAAACACCATATATTTT. The chain couples TRBV9 to TRBJ1-3, with D perhaps matching TRBD1 (6 bases). Trimming stripped 0 bases from V and 4 bases from J, with 8 bases between. The germline CDR1 and CDR2 sequences are SGDLS and YYNGEE. The CDR3 runs to 14 residues. The variable domain in full, with the rest retrieved from reference TRBV9 and TRBJ1-3, is DSGVTQTPKHLITATGQRVTLRCSPRSGDLSVYWYQQSLDQGLQFLIQYYNGEERAKGNILERFSAQQFPDLHSELNLSSLELGDSALYFCASSVAGGGNTIYFGEGSWLTVV.

This clone was counted only a few times. The chain combines TRBV5-1 with TRBJ2-7; 11 bases line up with TRBD2. Germline CDR1 SGHRS, CDR2 YFSETQ. The CDR3 covers 17 residues. J was trimmed by 3 bases and V by 0 bases; bases with no gene match: 8. The CDR3 sequence is CASSLGLAGGFFYEQYF. CDR3 bases: TGCGCCAGCAGCTTGGGGCTAGCGGGGGGCTTTTTCTACGAGCAGTACTTC.

The chain couples TRBV15 to TRBJ2-5; tentative D call: TRBD2 (7 bases). Trimming stripped 0 bases from V and 5 bases from J, with 19 bases between. Germline V lookup: CDR1 LNHNV, CDR2 YYDKDF (reference sequence). This CDR3 is 17 amino acids long. CDR3 amino acids: CATSRDKGEGRRETQYF. In nucleotides, the CDR3 is TGTGCCACCAGCAGAGATAAGGGGGAGGGGAGGCGTGAGACCCAGTACTTC.

This rearrangement joins TRBV11-2 to TRBJ1-4; TRBD1 aligns across 10 bases. V gave up 8 bases and J gave up 10 bases; unmatched junction bases: 7. CDR3 length equals 13 residues. Germline CDR1 and CDR2: SGHAT and FQNNGV. CDR3 nucleotide sequence: TGTGCCAGCCGGGGACAGGGGAACGGAAAACTGTTTTTT. Amino acids: CASRGQGNGKLFF.

This clone showed up just once. This chain joins TRBV28 and TRBJ2-2; 11 bases fit TRBD2. The germline V gene encodes CDR1 MDHEN and CDR2 SYDVKM. The ends lost 6 bases at V and 4 bases at J; junction bases unmatched: 10. CDR3 size: 17 residues. In DNA, the CDR3 is TGTGCCAGCAGGCTGTCGACTAGCGGGATCAGCACCGGGGAGCTGTTTTTT. Amino acids: CASRLSTSGISTGELFF.

The chain recombines TRBV25-1 with TRBJ2-7; tentatively, D is TRBD2 (5 bases). V was trimmed by 3 bases and J by 7 bases, leaving 19 bases between them. Per germline, CDR1 MGHDK and CDR2 SYGVNS. The CDR3 totals 15 residues. The CDR3, as DNA: TGTGCCAGCAGTGAGCTACGAGGAGGCTCTAAAGAGCAGTACTTC. Residues: CASSELRGGSKEQYF.

The J gene is TRBJ2-1, the V gene TRBV20-1, with D possibly being TRBD2 (6 bases). The CDR3 has 15 amino acids. Germline loops: CDR1 DFQATT, CDR2 SNEGSKA (reference sequence). Trimming shortened V by 3 bases and J by 0 bases, and 12 bases separated the two germline ends. In DNA, the CDR3 is TGCAGTGCTAGTTATACGGACTACTCCTACAATGAGCAGTTCTTC. As protein: CSASYTDYSYNEQFF.